This T cell receptor beta chain originates from a study of blood T cell repertoires in COVID-19. TCRdb's copy holds only in-frame clones and misses some; the assay was immunoSEQ multiplex PCR. Among around 250,000 clones, roughly 85% were seen once, and the ten largest hold roughly 5.3%. This CDR3 is built from 13 residues. Germline CDR1 and CDR2: DFQATT and SNEGSKA (reference sequence). Trimming removed 3 bases from V and 5 bases from J, with 14 bases in between. The receptor was derived from a man in his forties or fifties with active or convalescent COVID-19. The chain has TRBV20-1 and TRBJ2-7; D is possibly TRBD2 (5 bases). What was sequenced was peripheral blood. CDR3: CSASDPTGNEQYF. In DNA form, the CDR3 reads TGCAGTGCTAGTGACCCAACGGGGAACGAGCAGTACTTC.